The 10 T cell receptor beta chains reported below all come from one sample, sequenced in a study of T-cell reconstitution after alpha-beta-depleted transplantation in children. Preparation of the TCRbeta library used unique molecular identifiers. TCRdb itself ran the PCR reads through MiXCR, one entry per CDR3 protein. The profile shows roughly 590,000 distinct CDR3 sequences, over 15% of them singletons. Sequenced material: PBMCs from the stem cell graft donor, taken from the stem cell graft. The source is a human donor who donated a stem cell graft to a child with acute myeloid leukemia.

This clonotype was seen many times. J is TRBJ2-5 and V is TRBV6-5, with D hard to call. V was clipped by 2 bases and J by 5 bases, with 6 bases between them. Per the germline V gene, CDR1 is MNHEY and CDR2 is SVGAGI. This CDR3 spans 12 amino acids. CDR3 residues: CASSYEGETQYF. The CDR3 region has the DNA TGTGCCAGCAGTTACGAAGGGGAGACCCAGTACTTC.

This clonotype occurred many times. The chain has TRBV6-2 or TRBV6-3 and TRBJ2-2; 11 bases align to TRBD1. Losses at the gene ends were 7 bases for V and 8 bases for J; bases not matched to a gene: 9. The CDR3 covers 15 residues. Germline CDR1 MNHEY, CDR2 SVGEGT. The CDR3: CASNDGQGAHGELFF. The CDR3 bases are TGTGCCAGCAACGACGGACAGGGGGCGCATGGGGAGCTGTTTTTT.

This clonotype was seen more than once but under ten times. The CDR3, as DNA: TGTGCCAGCAGCCGATCCTCGCGCGGGGTCACAGATACGCAGTATTTT. Encoded protein: CASSRSSRGVTDTQYF. The V gene is TRBV4-2, the J gene TRBJ2-3, with a possible D match to TRBD2 (6 bases). This CDR3 comprises 16 residues. The ends were cut back, 4 bases at V and 2 bases at J, with 16 bases in the middle. CDR1 is LGHNA and CDR2 is YNFKEQ in the germline V gene.

This clonotype was seen only a few times. The CDR3 sequence: CASSRPGLDVSDTQYF. The CDR3 nucleotides read TGTGCCAGCAGCCGACCGGGACTAGATGTGTCAGATACGCAGTATTTT. The chain links TRBV5-6 to TRBJ2-3, with 8 bases lining up with TRBD2. This CDR3 comprises 16 residues. V trimming: 4 bases; J trimming: 4 bases; junction bases outside the gene matches: 11. Germline assignment: CDR1 SGHDT and CDR2 YYEEEE.

This clonotype was observed at least ten times. The chain uses TRBV5-6 and TRBJ2-5, with 8 bases that match TRBD2. After removal of 4 bases from V and 4 bases from J, the junction contained 3 bases not matched to a gene. Germline loops: CDR1 SGHDT, CDR2 YYEEEE. The CDR3 totals 13 residues. CDR3 protein: CASSPSGLETQYF. CDR3 nucleotide sequence: TGTGCCAGCAGCCCTAGCGGGTTAGAGACCCAGTACTTC.

This clonotype was counted ten times or more. The genes are TRBV10-3 and TRBJ1-1; weak D call: TRBD1 (5 bases). CDR3 length: 13 amino acids. Trimming took 10 bases from V and 2 from J, leaving 14 bases between them. Germline loops: CDR1 ENHRY, CDR2 SYGVKD. In DNA, the CDR3 is TGTGCCACCTCCTTGACAGTAAACACTGAAGCTTTCTTT. This translates into CATSLTVNTEAFF.

This clonotype has at least ten counts. The chain couples TRBV4-3 to TRBJ2-1; D is perhaps TRBD2 (6 bases). Germline lookup yields CDR1 LGHNA and CDR2 YSLEER. The CDR3 has 16 residues. V was trimmed by 1 base and J by 1 base, leaving 11 bases between them. CDR3: CASSQGSGRSYNEQFF. Written as DNA, the CDR3 is TGCGCCAGCAGCCAAGGGTCCGGGAGATCCTACAATGAGCAGTTCTTC.

The gene calls are TRBV15 and TRBJ2-1; 10 nucleotides line up with TRBD1. V was pared by 1 base and J by 3 bases, with 3 bases of the junction left unmatched. The CDR3 covers 16 residues. Per germline, CDR1 LNHNV and CDR2 YYDKDF (reference sequence). The CDR3 nucleotides read TGTGCCACCAGCAGAGCGGGACAGGGGAACTACAATGAGCAGTTCTTC. Encoded protein: CATSRAGQGNYNEQFF.

The rearrangement uses TRBV12-3 or TRBV12-4 and TRBJ2-5; 10 bases map to TRBD1. The CDR3 is 15 residues long. V was clipped by 6 bases and J by 5 bases; unmatched bases: 9. CDR3 residues: CASSPGQGNVETQYF. In DNA form, the CDR3 reads TGTGCCAGCAGCCCGGGACAGGGGAATGTGGAGACCCAGTACTTC.

In this sample, this clonotype turned up a few times. The gene calls are TRBV28 and TRBJ2-5, with 9 nucleotides matching TRBD2. The CDR3 contains 15 residues. V was pared by 3 bases and J by 1 base, with 3 bases of the junction left unmatched. CDR1 MDHEN and CDR2 SYDVKM come from the germline V gene. CDR3: CASSLRGGRQETQYF. The CDR3 region has the DNA TGTGCCAGCAGTTTGCGGGGGGGCCGCCAAGAGACCCAGTACTTC.